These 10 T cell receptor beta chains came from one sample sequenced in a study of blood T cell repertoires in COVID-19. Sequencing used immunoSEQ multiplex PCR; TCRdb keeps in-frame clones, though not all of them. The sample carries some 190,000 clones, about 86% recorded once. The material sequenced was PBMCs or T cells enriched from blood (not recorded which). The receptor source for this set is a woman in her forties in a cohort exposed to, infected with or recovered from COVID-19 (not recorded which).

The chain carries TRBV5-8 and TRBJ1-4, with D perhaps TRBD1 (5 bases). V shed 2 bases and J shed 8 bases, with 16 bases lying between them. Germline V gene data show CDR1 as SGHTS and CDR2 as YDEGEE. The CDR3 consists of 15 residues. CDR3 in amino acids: CASSFREFTGEKLFF. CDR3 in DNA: TGTGCCAGCAGCTTCAGGGAATTTACCGGGGAAAAACTGTTTTTT.

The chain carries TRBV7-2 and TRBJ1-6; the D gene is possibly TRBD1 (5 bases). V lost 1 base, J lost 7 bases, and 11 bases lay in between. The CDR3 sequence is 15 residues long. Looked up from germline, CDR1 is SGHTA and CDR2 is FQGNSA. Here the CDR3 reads CASSLESGPNSPLHF. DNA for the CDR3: TGTGCCAGCAGCTTAGAGTCAGGGCCCAATTCACCCCTCCACTTT.

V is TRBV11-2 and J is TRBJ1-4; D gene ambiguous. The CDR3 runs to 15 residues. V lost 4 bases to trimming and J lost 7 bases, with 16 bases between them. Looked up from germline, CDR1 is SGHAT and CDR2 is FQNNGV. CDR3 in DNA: TGTGCCAGCAGCTACACCTCCGGGAGGTCTGAAAAACTGTTTTTT. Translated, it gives CASSYTSGRSEKLFF.

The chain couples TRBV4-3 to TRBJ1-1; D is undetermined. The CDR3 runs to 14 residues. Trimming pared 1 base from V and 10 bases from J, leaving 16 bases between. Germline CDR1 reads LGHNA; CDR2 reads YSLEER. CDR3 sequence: CASSQVGKRDRAFF. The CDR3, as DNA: TGCGCCAGCAGCCAAGTAGGAAAGAGGGATAGAGCTTTCTTT.

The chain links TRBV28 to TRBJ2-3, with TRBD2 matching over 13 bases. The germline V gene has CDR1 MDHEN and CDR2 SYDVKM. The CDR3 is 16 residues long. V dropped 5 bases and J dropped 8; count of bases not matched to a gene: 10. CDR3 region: CASSTRLAGGRRTQYF. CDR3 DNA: TGTGCCAGCAGTACCCGACTAGCGGGGGGCCGACGTACGCAGTATTTT.

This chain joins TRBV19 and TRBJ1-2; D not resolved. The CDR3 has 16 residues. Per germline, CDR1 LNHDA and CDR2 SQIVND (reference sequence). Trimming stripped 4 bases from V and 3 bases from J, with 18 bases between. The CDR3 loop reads CASSTEEADRYYGYTF. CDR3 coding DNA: TGTGCCAGTAGTACTGAGGAAGCGGACCGATACTATGGCTACACCTTC.

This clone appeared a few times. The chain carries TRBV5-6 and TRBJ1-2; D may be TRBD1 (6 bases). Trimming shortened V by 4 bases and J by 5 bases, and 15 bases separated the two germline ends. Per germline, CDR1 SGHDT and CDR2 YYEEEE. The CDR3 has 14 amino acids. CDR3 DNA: TGTGCCAGCAGCCCGGGACATGGTGGATATGGCTACACCTTC. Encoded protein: CASSPGHGGYGYTF. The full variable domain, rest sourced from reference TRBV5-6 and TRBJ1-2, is DAGVTQSPTHLIKTRGQQVTLRCSPKSGHDTVSWYQQALGQGPQFIFQYYEEEERQRGNFPDRFSGHQFPNYSSELNVNALLLGDSALYLCASSPGHGGYGYTFGSGTRLTVV.

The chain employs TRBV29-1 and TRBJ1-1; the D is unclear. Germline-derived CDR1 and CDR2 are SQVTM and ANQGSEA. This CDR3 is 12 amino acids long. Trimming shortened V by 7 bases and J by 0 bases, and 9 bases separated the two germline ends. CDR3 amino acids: CSAIQLNTEAFF. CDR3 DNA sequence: TGCAGCGCGATACAGTTGAACACTGAAGCTTTCTTT.

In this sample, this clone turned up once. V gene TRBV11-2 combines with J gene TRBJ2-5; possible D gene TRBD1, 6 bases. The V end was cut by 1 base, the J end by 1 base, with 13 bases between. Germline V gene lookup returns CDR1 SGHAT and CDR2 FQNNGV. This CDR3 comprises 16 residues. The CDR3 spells CASSLVYGGLQETQYF. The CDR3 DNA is TGTGCCAGCAGCTTAGTTTATGGGGGCCTCCAAGAGACCCAGTACTTC.

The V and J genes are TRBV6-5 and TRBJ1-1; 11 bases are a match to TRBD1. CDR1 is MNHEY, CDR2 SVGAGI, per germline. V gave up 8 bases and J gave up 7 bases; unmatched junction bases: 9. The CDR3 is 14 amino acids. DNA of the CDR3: TGTGCCAGCGGCTGGACAGGGGGCTCATATGAAGCTTTCTTT. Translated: CASGWTGGSYEAFF.